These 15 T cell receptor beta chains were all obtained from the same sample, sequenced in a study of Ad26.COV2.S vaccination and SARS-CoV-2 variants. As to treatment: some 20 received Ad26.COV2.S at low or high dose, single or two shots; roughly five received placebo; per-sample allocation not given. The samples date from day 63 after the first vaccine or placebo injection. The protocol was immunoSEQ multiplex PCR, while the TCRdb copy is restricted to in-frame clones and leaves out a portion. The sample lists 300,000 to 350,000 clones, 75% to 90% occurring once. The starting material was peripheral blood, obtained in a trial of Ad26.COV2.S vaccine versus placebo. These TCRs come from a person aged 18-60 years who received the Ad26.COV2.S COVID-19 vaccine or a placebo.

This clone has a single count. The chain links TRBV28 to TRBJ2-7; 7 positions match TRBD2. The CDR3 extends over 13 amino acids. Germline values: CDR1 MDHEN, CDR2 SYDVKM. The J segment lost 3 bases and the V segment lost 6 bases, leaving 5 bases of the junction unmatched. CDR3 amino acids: CASRGGTDYEQYF. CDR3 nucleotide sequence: TGTGCCAGCAGGGGAGGGACCGACTACGAGCAGTACTTC.

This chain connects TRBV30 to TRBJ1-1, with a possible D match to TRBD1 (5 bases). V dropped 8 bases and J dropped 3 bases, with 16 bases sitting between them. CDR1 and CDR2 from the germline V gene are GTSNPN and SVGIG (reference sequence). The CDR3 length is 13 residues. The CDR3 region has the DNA TGTGCCACCCGTGACAGAACGGACACTGAAGCTTTCTTT. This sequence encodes CATRDRTDTEAFF.

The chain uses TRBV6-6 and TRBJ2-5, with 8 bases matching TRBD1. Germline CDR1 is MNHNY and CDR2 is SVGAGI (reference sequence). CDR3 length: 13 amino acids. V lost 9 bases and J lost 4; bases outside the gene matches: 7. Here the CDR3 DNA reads TGTGCCAGTCAGACCGGGACAGGAGAGACCCAGTACTTC. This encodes CASQTGTGETQYF.

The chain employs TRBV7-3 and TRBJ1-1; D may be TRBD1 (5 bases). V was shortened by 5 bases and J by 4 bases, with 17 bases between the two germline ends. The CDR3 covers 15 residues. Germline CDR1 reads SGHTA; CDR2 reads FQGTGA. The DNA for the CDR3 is TGTGCCAGCAGCGCCCTCGGGGGGGGTGGCACTGAAGCTTTCTTT. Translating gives CASSALGGGGTEAFF.

For the CDR3, the DNA is TGTGCCAGCAGTGAAGCCCGCTCTGGGGCCAACGTCCTGACTTTC. Translating gives CASSEARSGANVLTF. This chain joins TRBV6-1 and TRBJ2-6; unclear D gene. V dropped 0 bases and J dropped 0 bases, with 3 bases sitting between them. Looked up from germline, CDR1 is MNHNS and CDR2 is SASEGT. This CDR3 is built from 15 residues.

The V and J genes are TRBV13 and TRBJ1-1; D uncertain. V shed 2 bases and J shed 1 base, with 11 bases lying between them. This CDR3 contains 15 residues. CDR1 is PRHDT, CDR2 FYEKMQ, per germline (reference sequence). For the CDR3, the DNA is TGTGCCAGCAGCTTATATAGTTGGGGGAACACTGAAGCTTTCTTT. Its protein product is CASSLYSWGNTEAFF. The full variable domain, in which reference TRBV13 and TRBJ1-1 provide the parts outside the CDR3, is AAGVIQSPRHLIKEKRETATLKCYPIPRHDTVYWYQQGPGQDPQFLISFYEKMQSDKGSIPDRFSAQQFSDYHSELNMSSLELGDSALYFCASSLYSWGNTEAFFGQGTRLTVV.

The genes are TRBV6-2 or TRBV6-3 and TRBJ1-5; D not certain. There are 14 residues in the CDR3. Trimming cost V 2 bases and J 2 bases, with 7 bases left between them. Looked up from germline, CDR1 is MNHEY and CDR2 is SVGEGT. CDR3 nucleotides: TGTGCCAGCAGTTACGGGTCGGGCAATCAGCCCCAGCATTTT. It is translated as CASSYGSGNQPQHF.

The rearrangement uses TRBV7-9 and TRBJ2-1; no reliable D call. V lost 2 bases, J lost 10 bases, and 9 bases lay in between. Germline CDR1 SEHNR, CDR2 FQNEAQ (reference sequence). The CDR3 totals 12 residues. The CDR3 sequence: CASSLWIEEQFF. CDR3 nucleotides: TGTGCCAGCAGCTTATGGATTGAGGAGCAGTTCTTC.

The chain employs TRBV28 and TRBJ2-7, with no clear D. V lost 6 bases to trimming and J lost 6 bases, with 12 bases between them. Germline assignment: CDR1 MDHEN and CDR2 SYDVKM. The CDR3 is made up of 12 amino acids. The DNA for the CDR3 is TGTGCCAGCAGGACGACTCCGGGCGAGCAGTACTTC. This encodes CASRTTPGEQYF.

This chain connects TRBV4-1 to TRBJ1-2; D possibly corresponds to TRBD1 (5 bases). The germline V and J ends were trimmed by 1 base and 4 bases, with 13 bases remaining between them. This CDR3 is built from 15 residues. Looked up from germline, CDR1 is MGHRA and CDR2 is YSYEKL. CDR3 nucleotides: TGCGCCAGCAGCCAAGTGGACATCGACGGCTATGGCTACACCTTC. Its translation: CASSQVDIDGYGYTF.

The CDR3 nucleotides read TGTGCCAGCAGCCCCCTTGTGGGGACAAACGCTGAAGCTTTCTTT. Its translation: CASSPLVGTNAEAFF. The rearrangement joins TRBV7-9 to TRBJ1-1, with D possibly TRBD1 on 6 matching bases. V was pared by 5 bases and J by 6 bases, with 19 bases between. CDR1 and CDR2 from the germline V gene are SEHNR and FQNEAQ (reference sequence). The CDR3 runs to 15 residues. The complete variable domain, with remaining parts taken from reference TRBV7-9 and TRBJ1-1, reads DTGVSQNPRHKITKRGQNVTFRCDPISEHNRLYWYRQTLGQGPEFLTYFQNEAQLEKSRLLSDRFSAERPKGSFSTLEIQRTEQGDSAMYLCASSPLVGTNAEAFFGQGTRLTVV.

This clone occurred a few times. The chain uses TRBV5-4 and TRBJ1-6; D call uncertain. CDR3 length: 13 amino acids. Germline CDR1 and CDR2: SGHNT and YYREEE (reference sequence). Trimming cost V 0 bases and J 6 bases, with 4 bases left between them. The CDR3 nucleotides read TGTGCCAGCAGCTTGGATCGTAATTCACCCCTCCACTTT. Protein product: CASSLDRNSPLHF.

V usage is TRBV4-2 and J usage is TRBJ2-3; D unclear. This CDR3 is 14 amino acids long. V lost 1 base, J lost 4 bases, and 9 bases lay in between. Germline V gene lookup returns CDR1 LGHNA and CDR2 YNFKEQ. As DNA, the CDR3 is TGTGCCAGCAGCCAAGTCCTGCCCCCAGATACGCAGTATTTT. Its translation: CASSQVLPPDTQYF.

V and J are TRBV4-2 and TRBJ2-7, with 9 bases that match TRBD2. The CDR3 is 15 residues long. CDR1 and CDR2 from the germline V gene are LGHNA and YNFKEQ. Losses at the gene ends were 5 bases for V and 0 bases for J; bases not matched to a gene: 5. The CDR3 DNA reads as TGTGCCAGCAGCGACGGACTAGCGAGCTCCTACGAGCAGTACTTC. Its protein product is CASSDGLASSYEQYF.

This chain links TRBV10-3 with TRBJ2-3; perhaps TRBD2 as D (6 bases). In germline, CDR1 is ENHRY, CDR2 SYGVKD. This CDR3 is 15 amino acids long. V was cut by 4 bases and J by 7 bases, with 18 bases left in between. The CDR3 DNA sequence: TGTGCCATCAGTGCGGGGAGACTAGTTCGAAATACGCAGTATTTT. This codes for CAISAGRLVRNTQYF.